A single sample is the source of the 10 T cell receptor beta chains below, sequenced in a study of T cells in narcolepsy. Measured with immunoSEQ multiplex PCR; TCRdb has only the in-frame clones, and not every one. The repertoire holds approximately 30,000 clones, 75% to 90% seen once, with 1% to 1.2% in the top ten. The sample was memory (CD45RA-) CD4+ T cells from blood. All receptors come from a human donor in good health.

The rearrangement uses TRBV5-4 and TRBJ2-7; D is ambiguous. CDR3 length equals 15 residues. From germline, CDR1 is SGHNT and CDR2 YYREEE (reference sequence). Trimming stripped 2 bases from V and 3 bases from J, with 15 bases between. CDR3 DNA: TGTGCCAGCAGCTTTCAGCCGGTCGGCGGCTACGAGCAGTACTTC. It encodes CASSFQPVGGYEQYF.

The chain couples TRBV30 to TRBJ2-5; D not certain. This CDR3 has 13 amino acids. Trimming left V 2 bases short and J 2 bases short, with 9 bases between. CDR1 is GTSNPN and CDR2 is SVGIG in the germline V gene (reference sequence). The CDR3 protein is CAWSFGSQETQYF. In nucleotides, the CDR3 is TGTGCCTGGAGTTTTGGGTCACAAGAGACCCAGTACTTC. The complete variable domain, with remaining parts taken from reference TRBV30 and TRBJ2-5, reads SQTIHQWPATLVQPVGSPLSLECTVEGTSNPNLYWYRQAAGRGLQLLFYSVGIGQISSEVPQNLSASRPQDRQFILSSKKLLLSDSGFYLCAWSFGSQETQYFGPGTRLLVL.

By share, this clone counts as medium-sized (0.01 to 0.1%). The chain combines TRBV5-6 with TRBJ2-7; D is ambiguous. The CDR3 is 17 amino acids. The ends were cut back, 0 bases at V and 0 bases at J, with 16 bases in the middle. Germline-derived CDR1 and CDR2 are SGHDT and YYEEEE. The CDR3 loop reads CASSLAGWGSSSYEQYF. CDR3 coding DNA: TGTGCCAGCAGCTTGGCAGGTTGGGGTTCTAGCTCCTACGAGCAGTACTTC.

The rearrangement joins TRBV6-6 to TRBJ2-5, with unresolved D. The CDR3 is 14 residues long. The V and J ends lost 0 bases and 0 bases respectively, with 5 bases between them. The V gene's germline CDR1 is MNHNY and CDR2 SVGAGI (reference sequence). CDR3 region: CASSYSLYQETQYF. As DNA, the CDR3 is TGTGCCAGCAGTTACTCCTTGTACCAAGAGACCCAGTACTTC.

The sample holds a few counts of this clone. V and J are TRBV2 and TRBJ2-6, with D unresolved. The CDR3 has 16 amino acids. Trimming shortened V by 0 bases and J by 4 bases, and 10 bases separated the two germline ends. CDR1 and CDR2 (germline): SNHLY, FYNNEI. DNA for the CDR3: TGTGCCAGCAGTGAAGCGGTGCTGAGGGGGGCCAACGTCCTGACTTTC. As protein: CASSEAVLRGANVLTF.

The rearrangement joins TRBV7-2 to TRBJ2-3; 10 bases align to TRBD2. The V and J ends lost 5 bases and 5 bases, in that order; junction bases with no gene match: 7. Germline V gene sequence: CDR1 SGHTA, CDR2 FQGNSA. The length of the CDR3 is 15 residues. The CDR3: CASSLSGGRIDTQYF. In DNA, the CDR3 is TGTGCCAGCAGCCTTAGCGGGGGGCGGATAGATACGCAGTATTTT.

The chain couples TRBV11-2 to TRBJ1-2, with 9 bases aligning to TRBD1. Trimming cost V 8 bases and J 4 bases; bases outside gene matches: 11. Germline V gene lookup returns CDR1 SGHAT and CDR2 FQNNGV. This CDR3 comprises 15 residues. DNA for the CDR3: TGTGCCAGCGGAAAATACAGGGGGCTCCCCTATGGCTACACCTTC. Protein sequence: CASGKYRGLPYGYTF.

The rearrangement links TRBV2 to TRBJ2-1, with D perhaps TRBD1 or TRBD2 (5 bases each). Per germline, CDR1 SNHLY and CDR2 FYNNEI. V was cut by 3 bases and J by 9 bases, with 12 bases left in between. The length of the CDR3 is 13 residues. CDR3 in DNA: TGTGCCAGCAGTGAGGTGGCGAGGGGTGAGCAGTTCTTC. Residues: CASSEVARGEQFF. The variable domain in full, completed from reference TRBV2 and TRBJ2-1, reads EPEVTQTPSHQVTQMGQEVILRCVPISNHLYFYWYRQILGQKVEFLVSFYNNEISEKSEIFDDQFSVERPDGSNFTLKIRSTKLEDSAMYFCASSEVARGEQFFGPGTRLTVL.

The CDR3 protein is CSVDRTANYGYTF. DNA of the CDR3: TGCAGCGTAGATAGGACAGCTAACTATGGCTACACCTTC. This rearrangement joins TRBV29-1 to TRBJ1-2; maybe TRBD1 (6 bases). This CDR3 is built from 13 residues. CDR1 and CDR2 (germline): SQVTM, ANQGSEA. Trimming took 6 bases from V and 0 from J, leaving 11 bases between them.

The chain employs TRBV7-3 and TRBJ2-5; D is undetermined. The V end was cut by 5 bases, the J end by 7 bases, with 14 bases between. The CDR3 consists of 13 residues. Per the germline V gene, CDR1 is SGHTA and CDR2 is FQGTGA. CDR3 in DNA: TGTGCCAGCAGCCCCCCCGGGCTTACGACCCAGTACTTC. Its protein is CASSPPGLTTQYF.